What follows describes a single TCR beta chain. Antigen specificity is unknown. Specimens obtained from alopecia areata patients comprised lesional scalp punch biopsies and peripheral blood. The CDR3 contains 15 residues. CDR1 is MNHEY and CDR2 is SMNVEV in the germline V gene (reference sequence). V gave up 2 bases and J gave up 2 bases, with 11 bases separating them. The data stem from a study of CD8+ T cells in alopecia areata. Study-level background: Each day, treated patients took oral tofacitinib twice, at 5 to 10 mg per dose. Regarding the study as a whole: Across lesional scalp, and particularly alopecia totalis/universalis, clonality surpassed that of normal scalp.

RNA, once extracted, was reverse transcribed into cDNA for use as the sequencing template. The assay was immunoSEQ multiplex PCR, and TCRdb's table has in-frame clones only and misses some. This table has roughly 140,000 clones, around 50% appearing once. This sequence originates from a human donor with alopecia areata. This chain links TRBV27 with TRBJ2-3; tentative D call: TRBD1 (6 bases). The sample in question was CD8+ T cells sorted from blood, obtained at week 0. CDR3 in amino acids: CASSLNRQATDTQYF. In DNA form, the CDR3 reads TGTGCCAGCAGTTTAAATCGACAGGCCACAGATACGCAGTATTTT.